This T cell receptor beta chain was observed in a study of metastatic and nonmetastatic thyroid tumors. Study-level information: Malignant and benign thyroid patients had repertoires compared in peripheral blood and tumor or nodule tissue. Overall study findings and caveats: In blood and tumor, TCR beta diversity was reportedly significantly higher in malignant thyroid tumors than in benign nodules.

Original processing notes: A papillary thyroid cancer distant-metastasis classifier was built from CDR3 differences across clinicopathological groups. TCRdb reprocessed the PCR reads via MiXCR. TCRdb's processing, not the authors', yielded these V and J calls. The table lists 40,000 to 50,000 clones, about 4% of them singletons. A note on this clone: Its antigen remains unidentified.

All patients reached thyroid surgery having received no treatment beforehand. The sequenced sample consisted of blood. This clonotype was sampled from a female donor with papillary thyroid cancer or a benign thyroid nodule (not recorded which). Some clones in this sample may be carry-over from other donors' samples.

The CDR3 DNA follows: TGTGCCAGCAGCTTGTTGATGTGGGGCTACACCTTC. It codes for CASSLLMWGYTF. The chain uses TRBV5-6 and TRBJ1-2, with D unresolved. Germline CDR1 SGHDT, CDR2 YYEEEE. The CDR3 runs 12 residues. The V gene lost 1 base and the J gene lost 8 bases, with 9 bases spanning the gap.